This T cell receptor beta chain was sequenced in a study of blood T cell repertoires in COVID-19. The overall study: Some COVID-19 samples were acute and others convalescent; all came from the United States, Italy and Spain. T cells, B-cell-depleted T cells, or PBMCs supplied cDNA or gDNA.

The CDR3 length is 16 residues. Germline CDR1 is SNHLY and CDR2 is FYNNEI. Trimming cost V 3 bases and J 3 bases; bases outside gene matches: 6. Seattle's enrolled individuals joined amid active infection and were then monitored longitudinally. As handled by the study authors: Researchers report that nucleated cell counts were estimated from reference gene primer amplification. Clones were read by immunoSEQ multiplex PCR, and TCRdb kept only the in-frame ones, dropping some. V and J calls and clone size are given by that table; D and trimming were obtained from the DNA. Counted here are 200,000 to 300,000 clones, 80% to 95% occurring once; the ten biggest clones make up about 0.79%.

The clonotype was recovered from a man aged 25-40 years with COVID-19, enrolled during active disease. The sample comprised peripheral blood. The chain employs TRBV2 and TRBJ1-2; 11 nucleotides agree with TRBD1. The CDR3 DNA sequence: TGTGCCAGCAGTGATGAGGGACAGGGGGTTGACTATGGCTACACCTTC. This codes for CASSDEGQGVDYGYTF.